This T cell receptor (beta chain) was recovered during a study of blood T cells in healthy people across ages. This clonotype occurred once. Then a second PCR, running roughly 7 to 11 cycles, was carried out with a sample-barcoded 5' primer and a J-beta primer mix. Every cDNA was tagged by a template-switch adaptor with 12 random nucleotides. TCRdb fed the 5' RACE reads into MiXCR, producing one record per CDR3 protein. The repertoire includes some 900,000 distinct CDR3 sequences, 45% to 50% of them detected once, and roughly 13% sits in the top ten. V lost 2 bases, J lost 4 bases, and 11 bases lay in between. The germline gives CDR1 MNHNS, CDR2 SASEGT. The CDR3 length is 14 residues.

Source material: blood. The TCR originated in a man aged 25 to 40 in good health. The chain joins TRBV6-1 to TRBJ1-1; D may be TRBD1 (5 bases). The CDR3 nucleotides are TGTGCCAGCAGTGAACCAGGGTTGGCCACTGAAGCTTTCTTT. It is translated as CASSEPGLATEAFF.